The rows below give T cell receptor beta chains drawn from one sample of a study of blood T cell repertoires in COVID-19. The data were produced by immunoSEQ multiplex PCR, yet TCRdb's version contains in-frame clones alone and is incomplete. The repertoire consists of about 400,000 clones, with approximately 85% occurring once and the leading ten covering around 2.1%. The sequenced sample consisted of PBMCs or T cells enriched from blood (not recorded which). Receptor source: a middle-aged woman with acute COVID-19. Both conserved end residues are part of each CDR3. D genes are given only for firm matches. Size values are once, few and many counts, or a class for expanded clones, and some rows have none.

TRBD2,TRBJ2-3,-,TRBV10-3,CAISETSGGTDTQYF,TGTGCCATCAGTGAGACTAGCGGGGGAACAGATACGCAGTATTTT
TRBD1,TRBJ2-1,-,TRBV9,CASSPREGTGGFEQFF,TGTGCCAGCAGCCCCCGTGAAGGGACAGGGGGCTTTGAGCAGTTCTTC
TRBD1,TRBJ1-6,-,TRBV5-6,CASSLVGTGVNSPLHF,TGTGCCAGCAGCTTGGTTGGGACAGGGGTTAATTCACCCCTCCACTTT
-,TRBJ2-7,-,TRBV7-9,CASSPPEGGVYEQYF,TGTGCCAGCAGCCCTCCCGAGGGAGGTGTCTACGAGCAGTACTTC
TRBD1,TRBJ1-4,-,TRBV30,CAWSGDRTNEKLFF,TGTGCCTGGAGCGGGGACAGGACAAATGAAAAACTGTTTTTT
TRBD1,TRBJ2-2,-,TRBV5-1,CASSPGTGVGTGELFF,TGCGCCAGCAGCCCCGGGACAGGGGTTGGCACCGGGGAGCTGTTTTTT
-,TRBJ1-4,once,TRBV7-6,CASSLGGVEKLFF,TGTGCCAGCAGCTTAGGGGGCGTTGAAAAACTGTTTTTT
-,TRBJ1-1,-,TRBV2,CASSDRGNTEAFF,TGTGCCAGCAGTGACCGGGGTAACACTGAAGCTTTCTTT
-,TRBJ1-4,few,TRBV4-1,CASSQAATNEKLFF,TGCGCCAGCAGCCAAGCTGCAACTAATGAAAAACTGTTTTTT
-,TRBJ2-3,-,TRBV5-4,CASSLEGERTDTQYF,TGTGCCAGCAGCTTGGAGGGGGAACGCACAGATACGCAGTATTTT
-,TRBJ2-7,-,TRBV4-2,CASSLPGSSYEQYF,TGTGCCAGCAGCCTCCCCGGGAGCTCCTACGAGCAGTACTTC
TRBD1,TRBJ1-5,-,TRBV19,CASSDRGSYQPQHF,TGTGCCAGTTCCGACAGGGGGTCGTATCAGCCCCAGCATTTT
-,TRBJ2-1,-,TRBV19,CASSIKWAGSSYNEQFF,TGTGCCAGTAGTATAAAGTGGGCGGGGAGCTCCTACAATGAGCAGTTCTTC
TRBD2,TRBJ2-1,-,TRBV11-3,CASSLDSFPGGPYNEQFF,TGTGCCAGCAGCTTAGATAGTTTCCCGGGGGGGCCCTACAATGAGCAGTTCTTC
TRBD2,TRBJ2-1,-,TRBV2,CAIPGLAGRGEQFF,TGTGCCATCCCGGGACTAGCGGGGAGGGGTGAGCAGTTCTTC
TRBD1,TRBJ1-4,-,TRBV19,CASSLGQYNEKLFF,TGTGCCAGTAGTCTGGGACAGTACAATGAAAAACTGTTTTTT
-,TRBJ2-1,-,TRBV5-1,CASSPGHPLFNEQFF,TGCGCCAGCAGCCCTGGACATCCCCTTTTCAATGAGCAGTTCTTC
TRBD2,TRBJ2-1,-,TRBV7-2,CASSSTTSGYNEQFF,TGTGCCAGCAGCTCGACGACTAGCGGCTACAATGAGCAGTTCTTC
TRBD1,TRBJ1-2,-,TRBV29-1,CSVEVGQGVGGYTF,TGCAGCGTTGAGGTTGGACAGGGGGTGGGTGGCTACACCTTC
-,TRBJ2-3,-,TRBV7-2,CASSLGQVAFLADTQYF,TGTGCCAGCAGCTTAGGACAGGTGGCTTTCCTCGCAGATACGCAGTATTTT
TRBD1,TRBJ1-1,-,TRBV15,CATSRSDRRDTEAFF,TGTGCCACCAGCAGATCGGACAGGCGGGACACTGAAGCTTTCTTT
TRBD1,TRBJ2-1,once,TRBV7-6,CASSLVLGQGPNEQFF,TGTGCCAGCAGCTTAGTGTTGGGACAGGGCCCCAATGAGCAGTTCTTC
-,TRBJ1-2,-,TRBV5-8,CASSSTGYGGYTF,TGTGCCAGCAGCTCTACAGGGTACGGTGGCTACACCTTC
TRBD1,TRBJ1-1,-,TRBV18,CASSSGQGGTEAFF,TGTGCCAGCTCATCTGGACAGGGGGGCACTGAAGCTTTCTTT
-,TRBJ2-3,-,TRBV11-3,CASSLEHLATQYF,TGTGCCAGCAGCTTAGAGCACTTAGCGACGCAGTATTTT
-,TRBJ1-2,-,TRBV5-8,CASSLGGALYGYTF,TGTGCCAGCAGCTTGGGCGGGGCTCTCTATGGCTACACCTTC
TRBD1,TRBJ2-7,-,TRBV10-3,CAISASDRYEQYF,TGTGCCATCAGTGCATCGGACAGGTACGAGCAGTACTTC
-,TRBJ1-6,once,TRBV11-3,CASSLARAYGSPLHF,TGTGCCAGCAGCTTAGCGCGGGCCTACGGTTCACCCCTCCACTTT
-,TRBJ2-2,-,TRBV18,CASSPGQSNTGELFF,TGTGCCAGTTCACCGGGGCAGTCGAACACCGGGGAGCTGTTTTTT
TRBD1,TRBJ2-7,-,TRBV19,CASSIGWTGSDEQYF,TGTGCCAGTAGTATAGGTTGGACAGGGTCGGACGAGCAGTACTTC
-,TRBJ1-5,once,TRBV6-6,CASSYSSRPQHF,TGTGCCAGCAGTTACTCAAGCCGGCCCCAGCATTTT
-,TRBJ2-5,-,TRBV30,CAWGGRQETQYF,TGTGCCTGGGGGGGCAGACAAGAGACCCAGTACTTC
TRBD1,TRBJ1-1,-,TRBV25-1,CASSSLLDRANTEAFF,TGTGCCAGCAGTTCCCTCCTGGACAGGGCGAACACTGAAGCTTTCTTT
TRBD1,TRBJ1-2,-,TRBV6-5,CASRNRGQDYGYTF,TGTGCCAGCAGGAACAGGGGGCAGGACTATGGCTACACCTTC
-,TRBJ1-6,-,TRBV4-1,CASSQDGLGGSPLHF,TGCGCCAGCAGCCAAGACGGACTGGGGGGTTCACCCCTCCACTTT
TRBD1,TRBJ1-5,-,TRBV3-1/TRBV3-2,CASSPDRNQPQHF,TGTGCCAGCAGCCCGGACAGGAATCAGCCCCAGCATTTT
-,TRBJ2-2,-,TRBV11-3,CASSIGTYKNTGELFF,TGTGCCAGCAGCATAGGGACATATAAGAACACCGGGGAGCTGTTTTTT
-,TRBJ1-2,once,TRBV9,CASSAETGPGYTF,TGTGCCAGCAGCGCCGAGACAGGCCCTGGCTACACCTTC
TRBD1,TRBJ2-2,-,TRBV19,CASSISRDSRFF,TGTGCCAGTAGTATAAGTCGGGACAGCCGGTTTTTT
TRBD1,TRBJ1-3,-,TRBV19,CASETGGGNTIYF,TGTGCCAGTGAGACAGGGGGCGGAAACACCATATATTTT
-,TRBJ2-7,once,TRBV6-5,CASSQDRAGEQYF,TGTGCCAGCAGCCAAGACCGAGCGGGCGAGCAGTACTTC
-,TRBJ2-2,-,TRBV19,CASSTRTNTGELFF,TGTGCCAGTAGTACCAGAACGAACACCGGGGAGCTGTTTTTT
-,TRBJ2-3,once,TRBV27,CASIRDWRATDTQYF,TGTGCCAGCATTCGGGACTGGAGGGCTACAGATACGCAGTATTTT
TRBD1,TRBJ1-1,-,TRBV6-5,CASSTTGGNTEAFF,TGTGCCAGCAGTACGACAGGGGGCAACACTGAAGCTTTCTTT
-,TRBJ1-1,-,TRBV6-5,CASIWHMNTEAFF,TGTGCCAGCATTTGGCACATGAACACTGAAGCTTTCTTT
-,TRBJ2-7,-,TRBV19,CASSIDMGPAQPYEQYF,TGTGCCAGTAGTATTGATATGGGCCCCGCTCAACCCTACGAGCAGTACTTC
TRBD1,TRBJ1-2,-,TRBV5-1,CASSDWTGGRYTF,TGCGCCAGCAGCGATTGGACAGGGGGTCGCTACACCTTC
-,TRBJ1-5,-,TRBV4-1,CASSPYENQPQHF,TGCGCCAGCAGCCCATATGAGAATCAGCCCCAGCATTTT
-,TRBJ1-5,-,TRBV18,CASSQDGRSNQPQHF,TGTGCCAGCTCCCAGGACGGGAGGAGCAATCAGCCCCAGCATTTT
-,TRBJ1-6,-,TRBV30,CAWSPWGGTPLHF,TGTGCCTGGAGCCCTTGGGGGGGAACACCCCTCCACTTT
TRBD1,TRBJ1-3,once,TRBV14,CASSQGYRGTNSGNTIYF,TGTGCCAGCAGCCAAGGGTACAGGGGGACAAACTCTGGAAACACCATATATTTT
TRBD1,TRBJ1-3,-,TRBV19,CASSIGEGQGHTIYF,TGTGCCAGTAGTATTGGAGAGGGACAGGGACACACCATATATTTT
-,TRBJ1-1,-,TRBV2,CASSEWLGSTEAFF,TGTGCCAGCAGTGAATGGCTGGGGAGCACTGAAGCTTTCTTT
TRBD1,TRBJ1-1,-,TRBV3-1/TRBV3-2,CASSHQYRGGTEAFF,TGTGCCAGCAGCCATCAATACAGGGGGGGCACTGAAGCTTTCTTT
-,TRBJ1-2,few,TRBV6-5,CASSYSRDNYGYTF,TGTGCCAGCAGTTACTCGAGGGATAACTATGGCTACACCTTC
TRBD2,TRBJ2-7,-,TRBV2,CASSSERLAGGNYEQYF,TGTGCCAGCAGTTCAGAACGACTAGCGGGGGGGAACTACGAGCAGTACTTC
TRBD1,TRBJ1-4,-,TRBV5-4,CASSPETGREKLFF,TGTGCCAGCAGCCCTGAGACAGGGCGTGAAAAACTGTTTTTT
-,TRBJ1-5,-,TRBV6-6,CASSYATPRGKQPQHF,TGTGCCAGCAGTTACGCGACTCCCCGGGGGAAACAGCCCCAGCATTTT
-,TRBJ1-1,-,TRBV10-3,CAISPGAGDTEAFF,TGTGCCATCAGCCCTGGAGCTGGCGACACTGAAGCTTTCTTT